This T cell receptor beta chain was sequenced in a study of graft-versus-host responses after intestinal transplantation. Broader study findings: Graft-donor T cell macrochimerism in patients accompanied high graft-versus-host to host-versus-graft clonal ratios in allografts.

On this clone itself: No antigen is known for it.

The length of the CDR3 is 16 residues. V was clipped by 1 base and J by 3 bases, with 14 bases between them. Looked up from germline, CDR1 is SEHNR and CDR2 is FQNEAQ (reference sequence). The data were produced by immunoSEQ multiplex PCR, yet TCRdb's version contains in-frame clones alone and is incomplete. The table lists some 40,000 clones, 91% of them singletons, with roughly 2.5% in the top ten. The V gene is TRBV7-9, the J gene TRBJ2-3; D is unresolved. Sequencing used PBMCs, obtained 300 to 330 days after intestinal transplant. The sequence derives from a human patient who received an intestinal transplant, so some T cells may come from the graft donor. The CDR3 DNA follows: TGTGCCAGCAGCTTAGATATGTGGGGATTGACAGATACGCAGTATTTT. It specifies CASSLDMWGLTDTQYF.